This TCR beta chain was sequenced for a study of T cells expressing NK-cell markers. TCRdb reprocessed the 5' RACE reads and reports one entry per CDR3 protein, with no DNA. Its clone listing holds 300,000 to 450,000 distinct CDR3 sequences. The CDR3 runs to 11 residues. The TCR was taken from a man aged 18 to 70 in good health. V and J are TRBV12-3 or TRBV12-4 and TRBJ2-7. Sequencing input: blood T cells: a sorted CD56 or NKG2C T cell subset, CD4+ or CD8+ T cells, or bulk PBMC T cells (not recorded which). CDR3 region: CASSNTYEQYF.